The 26 T cell receptor beta chains presented below share a single source sample, sequenced in a study of shared clonotypes between healthy human individuals. Positive CCR7 selection of CD45RO-negative cells yielded the naive CD8 cells, and terminally differentiated effector memory CD45RA+ cells were excluded. The data were produced by immunoSEQ multiplex PCR, yet TCRdb's version contains in-frame clones alone and is incomplete. The sample lists about 820,000 clones; almost 95% were seen once. The sequenced sample was naive CD8+ T cells sorted from blood. These receptors came from a man in his thirties or forties in good health.

V usage is TRBV7-9 and J usage is TRBJ2-1; 11 bases fit TRBD2. V shed 5 bases and J 7 bases; nucleotides not matched to a gene: 16. The CDR3 runs to 18 residues. Germline CDR1 reads SEHNR; CDR2 reads FQNEAQ (reference sequence). The CDR3 coding sequence is TGTGCCAGCAGCAGCCGGGACAGTAGCGGGAGGGCCGAAAATGAGCAGTTCTTC. Protein product: CASSSRDSSGRAENEQFF.

This clone appeared a single time. The chain has TRBV29-1 and TRBJ2-7, with D possibly matching TRBD1 (6 bases). The germline gives CDR1 SQVTM, CDR2 ANQGSEA. This CDR3 comprises 13 residues. The germline V and J ends were trimmed by 4 bases and 7 bases, with 17 bases remaining between them. DNA of the CDR3: TGCAGCGTTGTAGGACAGCCAAGGTGGGAGCAGTACTTC. It specifies CSVVGQPRWEQYF.

The count of this clone is one. V and J are TRBV7-9 and TRBJ2-7; either TRBD1 or TRBD2 may fit D (7 bases each). Germline lookup yields CDR1 SEHNR and CDR2 FQNEAQ (reference sequence). V lost 0 bases to trimming and J lost 0 bases, with 18 bases between them. The CDR3 sequence is 18 residues long. CDR3 sequence: CASSLAWRQGGSSYEQYF. The CDR3 DNA reads TGTGCCAGCAGCTTAGCTTGGAGACAGGGAGGGTCCTCCTACGAGCAGTACTTC.

The chain carries TRBV29-1 and TRBJ2-2; perhaps TRBD2 as D (5 bases). Germline V gives CDR1 SQVTM, CDR2 ANQGSEA. Trimming removed 5 bases from V and 7 bases from J, with 14 bases in between. The CDR3 is 13 amino acids. CDR3 amino acids: CSVFGGYIGELFF. As DNA, the CDR3 is TGCAGCGTTTTCGGAGGATACATCGGGGAGCTGTTTTTT.

The rearrangement joins TRBV5-1 to TRBJ2-3; 11 nucleotides line up with TRBD2. V was clipped by 3 bases and J by 5 bases; unmatched bases: 8. The CDR3 consists of 16 residues. The germline CDR1 and CDR2 sequences are SGHRS and YFSETQ. Here the CDR3 DNA reads TGCGCCAGCAGCTGGGGGACTAGCGGAATTGGAGATACGCAGTATTTT. Protein product: CASSWGTSGIGDTQYF.

This clone was seen once. CDR3 nucleotides: TGTGCCAGCAGAGAAGGGCTAGCGATCTACAATGAGCAGTTCTTC. This translates into CASREGLAIYNEQFF. The chain combines TRBV27 with TRBJ2-1, with D tentatively TRBD2 (6 bases). The CDR3 spans 15 residues. From germline, CDR1 is MNHEY and CDR2 SMNVEV (reference sequence). V was pared by 6 bases and J by 3 bases, with 15 bases between.

As to this clone: Other DNA variants within this sample encode the same CDR3. This sequence joins TRBV5-4 and TRBJ1-1, with D hard to call. The CDR3 is 13 amino acids. V was shortened by 5 bases and J by 1 base, with 9 bases between the two germline ends. Germline-derived CDR1 and CDR2 are SGHNT and YYREEE (reference sequence). CDR3 protein: CASSGGRNTEAFF. In DNA, the CDR3 is TGTGCCAGCAGTGGTGGTCGGAACACTGAAGCTTTCTTT. Using reference TRBV5-4 and TRBJ1-1 for the parts outside the CDR3, the full variable domain is ETGVTQSPTHLIKTRGQQVTLRCSSQSGHNTVSWYQQALGQGPQFIFQYYREEENGRGNFPPRFSGLQFPNYSSELNVNALELDDSALYLCASSGGRNTEAFFGQGTRLTVV.

The chain uses TRBV7-6 and TRBJ1-1, with D perhaps TRBD1 (5 bases). The V end was cut by 5 bases, the J end by 1 base, with 11 bases between. The CDR3 has 14 residues. Germline V gene sequence: CDR1 SGHVS, CDR2 FNYEAQ. CDR3 DNA: TGTGCCAGCAGCCATGGGAGGGGGAACACTGAAGCTTTCTTT. This gives the protein CASSHGRGNTEAFF.

The gene calls are TRBV5-4 and TRBJ2-7; weak D call: TRBD1 (6 bases). The V end lost 4 bases, the J end lost 2 bases, and 10 bases lay between the germline ends. Per germline, CDR1 SGHNT and CDR2 YYREEE (reference sequence). The CDR3 sequence is 13 residues long. CDR3 residues: CASSTRDTYEQYF. In DNA form, the CDR3 reads TGTGCCAGCAGCACCAGGGACACCTACGAGCAGTACTTC. Full variable domain (missing parts from reference TRBV5-4 and TRBJ2-7): ETGVTQSPTHLIKTRGQQVTLRCSSQSGHNTVSWYQQALGQGPQFIFQYYREEENGRGNFPPRFSGLQFPNYSSELNVNALELDDSALYLCASSTRDTYEQYFGPGTRLTVT.

This clone appeared once. The V gene is TRBV27, the J gene TRBJ1-1; tentative D call: TRBD1 (5 bases). Trimming pared 0 bases from V and 2 bases from J, leaving 10 bases between. CDR3 length equals 15 residues. Germline CDR1 is MNHEY and CDR2 is SMNVEV (reference sequence). The DNA of the CDR3 is TGTGCCAGCAGTTTATCAACCAGGGCTAACACTGAAGCTTTCTTT. Its translation is CASSLSTRANTEAFF.

The gene calls are TRBV29-1 and TRBJ2-7, with TRBD1 matching over 11 bases. From germline, CDR1 is SQVTM and CDR2 ANQGSEA. The CDR3 is made up of 13 amino acids. V lost 6 bases, J lost 8 bases, and 9 bases stayed unmatched. The DNA for the CDR3 is TGCAGCGTCGGGACAGGGGGGGGAATGAAGCAGTACTTC. Translation: CSVGTGGGMKQYF.

In the case of this clone: The same CDR3 arises from other DNA sequences in this sample as well. V usage is TRBV19 and J usage is TRBJ2-7; D is ambiguous. The CDR3 has 14 residues. Trimming took 5 bases from V and 2 from J, leaving 13 bases between them. Germline V gives CDR1 LNHDA, CDR2 SQIVND (reference sequence). CDR3 DNA: TGTGCCAGTAGTCTGCAAGGCGGAGCCTACGAGCAGTACTTC. Residues: CASSLQGGAYEQYF.

This clone was picked up one time. The chain is built from TRBV7-9 and TRBJ2-7, with a weak D call TRBD1 (5 bases). Germline V lookup: CDR1 SEHNR, CDR2 FQNEAQ (reference sequence). The CDR3 consists of 14 residues. V was pared by 5 bases and J by 1 base, with 12 bases between. This CDR3 is CASSLTTESYEQYF. CDR3 nucleotide sequence: TGTGCCAGCAGCCTAACGACAGAGTCCTACGAGCAGTACTTC.

This clone was detected many times. The genes are TRBV2 and TRBJ2-2; perhaps TRBD1 as D (5 bases). With 10 bases removed from V and 0 bases from J, the gap between germline ends came to 12 bases. Germline values: CDR1 SNHLY, CDR2 FYNNEI. This CDR3 region has 14 residues. CDR3 coding DNA: TGTGCCACCGAACAGGTATCGAACACCGGGGAGCTGTTTTTT. Protein sequence: CATEQVSNTGELFF.

V and J are TRBV28 and TRBJ1-2; D is undetermined. V lost 8 bases and J lost 2, with 6 bases in between. The germline V gene has CDR1 MDHEN and CDR2 SYDVKM. This CDR3 has 11 residues. Here the CDR3 DNA reads TGTGCCAGCCTAAAAAACTATGGCTACACCTTC. Protein product: CASLKNYGYTF.

V is TRBV5-5 and J is TRBJ2-7, with 10 nucleotides matching TRBD1. J was trimmed by 4 bases and V by 0 bases; bases with no gene match: 4. This CDR3 is 15 amino acids long. The germline V gene has CDR1 SGHKS and CDR2 YYEKEE (reference sequence). The CDR3 nucleotides read TGTGCCAGCAGCTTGGGGTGGGACAGGGGATACGAGCAGTACTTC. This encodes CASSLGWDRGYEQYF.

This clone was seen a handful of times. The gene calls are TRBV5-4 and TRBJ2-7, with 8 bases that match TRBD2. V lost 1 base, J lost 6 bases, and 9 bases stayed unmatched. Germline assignment: CDR1 SGHNT and CDR2 YYREEE (reference sequence). The CDR3 length is 15 residues. The CDR3 region has the DNA TGTGCCAGCAGCTTGCCTCCGGGACTAGGATCCGAGCAGTACTTC. Translating it yields CASSLPPGLGSEQYF.

The rearrangement links TRBV9 to TRBJ1-4; D remains ambiguous. In germline, CDR1 is SGDLS, CDR2 YYNGEE. V dropped 3 bases and J dropped 5 bases, with 14 bases sitting between them. This CDR3 contains 15 residues. CDR3 sequence (DNA): TGTGCCAGCAGCGGTTGGGATATGCAGAATGAAAAACTGTTTTTT. As protein: CASSGWDMQNEKLFF.

The chain is built from TRBV27 and TRBJ1-5; 9 positions match TRBD1. This CDR3 region has 16 residues. Germline CDR1 reads MNHEY; CDR2 reads SMNVEV (reference sequence). V gave up 5 bases and J gave up 3 bases; unmatched junction bases: 8. DNA of the CDR3: TGTGCCAGCAGTGCCCTTGGACAGGGGTCCAATCAGCCCCAGCATTTT. Protein sequence: CASSALGQGSNQPQHF.

The chain joins TRBV21-1 to TRBJ2-2. TRBV21-1 is reported as a pseudogene. The CDR3 consists of 16 residues. The CDR3: CASSKEVHQNTGELFF. DNA of the CDR3: TGTGCCAGCAGCAAAGAGGTCCACCAGAACACCGGGGAGCTGTTTTTT.

The rearrangement joins TRBV27 to TRBJ2-7, with 7 nucleotides matching TRBD2. Unmatched junction bases numbered 7, after V lost 1 base and J lost 7 bases. This CDR3 has 14 residues. Germline CDR1 is MNHEY and CDR2 is SMNVEV (reference sequence). CDR3 in DNA: TGTGCCAGCAGTTTATTAGCGGGCATAGAGGAGCAGTACTTC. It yields the protein CASSLLAGIEEQYF.

The V gene is TRBV11-1, the J gene TRBJ2-7; D call uncertain. Germline loops: CDR1 SGHAT, CDR2 FQDESV (reference sequence). The CDR3 contains 15 residues. The ends were cut back, 4 bases at V and 0 bases at J, with 13 bases in the middle. The CDR3 loop reads CASSYDWGSSYEQYF. CDR3 DNA sequence: TGTGCCAGCAGCTATGATTGGGGAAGCTCCTACGAGCAGTACTTC. The variable domain in full, with the rest retrieved from reference TRBV11-1 and TRBJ2-7, is EAEVAQSPRYKITEKSQAVAFWCDPISGHATLYWYRQILGQGPELLVQFQDESVVDDSQLPKDRFSAERLKGVDSTLKIQPAELGDSAMYLCASSYDWGSSYEQYFGPGTRLTVT.

The chain recombines TRBV4-1 with TRBJ1-1; D is unclear. V lost 1 base and J lost 5, with 11 bases in between. This CDR3 spans 14 amino acids. Per germline, CDR1 MGHRA and CDR2 YSYEKL. The CDR3 here is CASSQVWERTEAFF. The CDR3 DNA reads as TGCGCCAGCAGCCAAGTCTGGGAACGGACTGAAGCTTTCTTT.

The V and J genes are TRBV6-1 and TRBJ1-1, with a possible D match to TRBD1 (6 bases). Germline loops: CDR1 MNHNS, CDR2 SASEGT. This CDR3 is 16 amino acids long. The V gene lost 3 bases and the J gene lost 0 bases, with 14 bases spanning the gap. The CDR3 loop reads CASSEGGALMNTEAFF. For the CDR3, the DNA is TGTGCCAGCAGTGAGGGGGGGGCACTTATGAACACTGAAGCTTTCTTT.

This sequence joins TRBV21-1 and TRBJ1-2; TRBD1 is the table's D call and was not checked against the DNA. TRBV21-1 is an annotated pseudogene. This CDR3 is built from 16 residues. CDR3 region: CASSKPGTGFNYGYTF. The CDR3 nucleotides read TGTGCCAGCAGCAAACCCGGGACAGGGTTTAACTATGGCTACACCTTC.

The chain couples TRBV7-6 to TRBJ2-7, with D possibly TRBD1 on 6 matching bases. This CDR3 is 15 amino acids long. V lost 1 base and J lost 3, with 13 bases in between. CDR1 is SGHVS and CDR2 is FNYEAQ in the germline V gene. The CDR3 protein is CASSLEAGANYEQYF. The CDR3, as DNA: TGTGCCAGCAGCTTAGAGGCAGGGGCAAACTACGAGCAGTACTTC.